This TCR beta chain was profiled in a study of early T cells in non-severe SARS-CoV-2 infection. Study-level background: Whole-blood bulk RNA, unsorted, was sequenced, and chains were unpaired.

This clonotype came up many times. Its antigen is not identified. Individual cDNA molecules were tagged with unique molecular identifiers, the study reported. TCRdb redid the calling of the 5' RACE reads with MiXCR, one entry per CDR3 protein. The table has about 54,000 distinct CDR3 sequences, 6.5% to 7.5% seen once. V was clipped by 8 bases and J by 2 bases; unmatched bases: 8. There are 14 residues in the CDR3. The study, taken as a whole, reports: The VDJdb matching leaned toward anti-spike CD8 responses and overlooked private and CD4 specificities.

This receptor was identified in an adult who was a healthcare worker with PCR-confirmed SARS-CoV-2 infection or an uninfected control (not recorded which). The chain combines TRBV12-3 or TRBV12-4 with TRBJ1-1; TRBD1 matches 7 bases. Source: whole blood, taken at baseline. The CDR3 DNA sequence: TGTGCCAGCGTCGATAACAGGGGAAACACTGAAGCTTTCTTT. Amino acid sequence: CASVDNRGNTEAFF.